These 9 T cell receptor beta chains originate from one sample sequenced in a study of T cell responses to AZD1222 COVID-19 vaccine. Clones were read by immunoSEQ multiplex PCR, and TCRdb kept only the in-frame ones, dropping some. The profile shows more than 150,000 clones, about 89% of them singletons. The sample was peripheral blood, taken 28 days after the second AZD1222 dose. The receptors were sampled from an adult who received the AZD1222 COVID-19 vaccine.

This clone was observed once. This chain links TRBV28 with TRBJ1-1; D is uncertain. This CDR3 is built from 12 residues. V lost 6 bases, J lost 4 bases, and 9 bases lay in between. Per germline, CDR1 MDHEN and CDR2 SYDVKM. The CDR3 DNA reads TGTGCCAGCAGGTACCTAGGCACTGAAGCTTTCTTT. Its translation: CASRYLGTEAFF.

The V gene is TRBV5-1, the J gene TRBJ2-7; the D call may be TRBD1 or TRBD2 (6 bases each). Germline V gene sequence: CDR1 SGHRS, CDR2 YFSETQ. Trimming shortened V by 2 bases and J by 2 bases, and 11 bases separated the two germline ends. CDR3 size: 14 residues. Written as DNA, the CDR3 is TGCGCCAGCAGCTTAGGGGGGCTGGCCTACGAGCAGTACTTC. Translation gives CASSLGGLAYEQYF. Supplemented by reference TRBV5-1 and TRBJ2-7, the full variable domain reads KAGVTQTPRYLIKTRGQQVTLSCSPISGHRSVSWYQQTPGQGLQFLFEYFSETQRNKGNFPGRFSGRQFSNSRSEMNVSTLELGDSALYLCASSLGGLAYEQYFGPGTRLTVT.

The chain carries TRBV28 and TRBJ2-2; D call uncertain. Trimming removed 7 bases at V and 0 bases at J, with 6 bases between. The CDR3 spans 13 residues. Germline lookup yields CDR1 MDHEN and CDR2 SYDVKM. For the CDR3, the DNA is TGTGCCAGCACTAACCCGAACACCGGGGAGCTGTTTTTT. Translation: CASTNPNTGELFF.

Here the CDR3 DNA reads TGTGCCAGCAGCTCTCAAGACAGGAACACCGGGGAGCTGTTTTTT. Protein sequence: CASSSQDRNTGELFF. The rearrangement joins TRBV6-5 to TRBJ2-2; D may be TRBD1 (5 bases). Germline V gene data show CDR1 as MNHEY and CDR2 as SVGAGI. V was clipped by 6 bases and J by 1 base, with 12 bases between them. The CDR3 has 15 residues.

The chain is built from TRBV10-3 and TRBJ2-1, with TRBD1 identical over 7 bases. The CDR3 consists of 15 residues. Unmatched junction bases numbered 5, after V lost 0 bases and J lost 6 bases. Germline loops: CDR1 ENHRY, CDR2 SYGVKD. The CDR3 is CAISESGTATNEQFF. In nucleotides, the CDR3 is TGTGCCATCAGTGAGTCCGGGACAGCCACCAATGAGCAGTTCTTC.

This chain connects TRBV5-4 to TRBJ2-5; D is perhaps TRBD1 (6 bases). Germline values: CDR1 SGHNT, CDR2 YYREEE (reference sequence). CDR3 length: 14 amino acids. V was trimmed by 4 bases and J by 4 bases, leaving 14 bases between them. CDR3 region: CASSPKQGTETQYF. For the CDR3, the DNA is TGTGCCAGCAGCCCCAAACAGGGAACAGAGACCCAGTACTTC. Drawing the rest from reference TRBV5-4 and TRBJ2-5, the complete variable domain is ETGVTQSPTHLIKTRGQQVTLRCSSQSGHNTVSWYQQALGQGPQFIFQYYREEENGRGNFPPRFSGLQFPNYSSELNVNALELDDSALYLCASSPKQGTETQYFGPGTRLLVL.

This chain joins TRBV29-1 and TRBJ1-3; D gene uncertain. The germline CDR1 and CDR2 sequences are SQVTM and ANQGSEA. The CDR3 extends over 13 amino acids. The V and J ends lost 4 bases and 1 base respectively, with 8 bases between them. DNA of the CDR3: TGCAGCGTTGTCCTCGAGTCTGGAAACACCATATATTTT. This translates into CSVVLESGNTIYF.

CDR3 DNA: TGTGCCAGCAGTTCCTCCCAACCGGGACGGAGCTATGGCTACACCTTC. Translated, it gives CASSSSQPGRSYGYTF. The chain joins TRBV28 to TRBJ1-2; tentatively, D is TRBD1 (5 bases). Germline CDR1 reads MDHEN; CDR2 reads SYDVKM. Trimming removed 4 bases at V and 4 bases at J, with 19 bases between. The CDR3 consists of 16 residues.

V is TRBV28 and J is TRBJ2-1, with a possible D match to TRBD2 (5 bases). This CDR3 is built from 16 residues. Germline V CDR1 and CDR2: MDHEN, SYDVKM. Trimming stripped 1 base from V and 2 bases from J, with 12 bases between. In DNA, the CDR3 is TGTGCCAGCAGTTTATCCCTCTGGACTGCCTACAATGAGCAGTTCTTC. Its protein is CASSLSLWTAYNEQFF.